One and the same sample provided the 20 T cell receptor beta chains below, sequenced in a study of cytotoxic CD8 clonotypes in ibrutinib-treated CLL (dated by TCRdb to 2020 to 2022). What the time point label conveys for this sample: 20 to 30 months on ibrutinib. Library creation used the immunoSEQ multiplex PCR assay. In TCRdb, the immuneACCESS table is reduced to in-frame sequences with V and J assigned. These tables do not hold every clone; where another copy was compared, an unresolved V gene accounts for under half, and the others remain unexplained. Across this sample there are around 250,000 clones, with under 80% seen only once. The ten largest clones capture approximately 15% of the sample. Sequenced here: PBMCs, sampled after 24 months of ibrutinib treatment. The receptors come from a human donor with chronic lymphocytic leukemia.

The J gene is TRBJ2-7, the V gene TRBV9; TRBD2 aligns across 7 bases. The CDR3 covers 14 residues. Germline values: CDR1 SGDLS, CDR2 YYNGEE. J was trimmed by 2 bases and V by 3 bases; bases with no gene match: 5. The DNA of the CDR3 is TGTGCCAGCAGCGCTGGAAGCGGGACCTACGAGCAGTACTTC. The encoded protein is CASSAGSGTYEQYF.

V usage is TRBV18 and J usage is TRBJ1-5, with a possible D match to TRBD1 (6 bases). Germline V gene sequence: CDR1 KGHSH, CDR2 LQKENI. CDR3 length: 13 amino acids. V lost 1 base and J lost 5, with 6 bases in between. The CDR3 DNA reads TGTGCCAGCTCACCACAGGGGGATCAGCCCCAGCATTTT. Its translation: CASSPQGDQPQHF. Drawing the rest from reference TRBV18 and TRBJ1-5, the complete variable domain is NAGVMQNPRHLVRRRGQEARLRCSPMKGHSHVYWYRQLPEEGLKFMVYLQKENIIDESGMPKERFSAEFPKEGPSILRIQQVVRGDSAAYFCASSPQGDQPQHFGDGTRLSIL.

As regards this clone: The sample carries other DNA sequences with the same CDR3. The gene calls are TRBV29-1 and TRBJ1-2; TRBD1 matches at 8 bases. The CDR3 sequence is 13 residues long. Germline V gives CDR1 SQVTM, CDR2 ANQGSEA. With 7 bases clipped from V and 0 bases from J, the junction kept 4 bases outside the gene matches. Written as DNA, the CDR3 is TGCAGCGCCAGGGACAGGTCTAACTATGGCTACACCTTC. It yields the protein CSARDRSNYGYTF.

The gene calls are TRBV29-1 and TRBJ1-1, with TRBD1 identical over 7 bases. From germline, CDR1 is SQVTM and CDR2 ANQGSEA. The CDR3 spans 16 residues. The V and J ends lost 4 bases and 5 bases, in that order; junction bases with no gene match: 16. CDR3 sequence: CSVGGGPGQVLTEAFF. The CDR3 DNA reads TGCAGCGTTGGAGGGGGACCCGGACAGGTACTGACTGAAGCTTTCTTT.

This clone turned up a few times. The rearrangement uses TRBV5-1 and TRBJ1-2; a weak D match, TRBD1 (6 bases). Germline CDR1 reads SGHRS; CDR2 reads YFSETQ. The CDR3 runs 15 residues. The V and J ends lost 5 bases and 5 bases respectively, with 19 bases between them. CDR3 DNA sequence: TGCGCCAGCAGTCCTTGGGCAGGGGTGGAATATGGCTACACCTTC. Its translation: CASSPWAGVEYGYTF. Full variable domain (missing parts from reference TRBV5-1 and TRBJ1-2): KAGVTQTPRYLIKTRGQQVTLSCSPISGHRSVSWYQQTPGQGLQFLFEYFSETQRNKGNFPGRFSGRQFSNSRSEMNVSTLELGDSALYLCASSPWAGVEYGYTFGSGTRLTVV.

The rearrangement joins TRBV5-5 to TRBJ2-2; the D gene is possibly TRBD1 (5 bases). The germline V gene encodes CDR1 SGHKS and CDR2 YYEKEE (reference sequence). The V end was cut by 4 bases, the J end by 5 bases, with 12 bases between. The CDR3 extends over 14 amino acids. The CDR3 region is CASSHITGTGELFF. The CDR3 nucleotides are TGTGCCAGCAGCCATATAACAGGAACCGGGGAGCTGTTTTTT.

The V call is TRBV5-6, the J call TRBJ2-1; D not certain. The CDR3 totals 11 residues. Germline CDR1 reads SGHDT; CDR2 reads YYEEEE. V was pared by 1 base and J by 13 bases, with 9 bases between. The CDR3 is CASSLLASQFF. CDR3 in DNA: TGTGCCAGCAGCTTGCTTGCTAGTCAGTTCTTC. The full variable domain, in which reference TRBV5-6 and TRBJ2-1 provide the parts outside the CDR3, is DAGVTQSPTHLIKTRGQQVTLRCSPKSGHDTVSWYQQALGQGPQFIFQYYEEEERQRGNFPDRFSGHQFPNYSSELNVNALLLGDSALYLCASSLLASQFFGPGTRLTVL.

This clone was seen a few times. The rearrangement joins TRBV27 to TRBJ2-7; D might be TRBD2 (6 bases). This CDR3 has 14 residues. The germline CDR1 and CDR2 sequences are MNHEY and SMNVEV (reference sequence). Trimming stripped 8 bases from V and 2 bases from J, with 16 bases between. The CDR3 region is CASAPRGNAYEQYF. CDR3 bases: TGTGCCAGCGCCCCCCGCGGGAATGCCTACGAGCAGTACTTC.

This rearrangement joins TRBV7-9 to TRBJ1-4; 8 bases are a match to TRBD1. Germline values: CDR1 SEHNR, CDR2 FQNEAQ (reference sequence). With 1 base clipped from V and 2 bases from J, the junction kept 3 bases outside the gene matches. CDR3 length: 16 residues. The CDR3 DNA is TGTGCCAGCAGCTTAGATCAGGGGGCGACTAATGAAAAACTGTTTTTT. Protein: CASSLDQGATNEKLFF.

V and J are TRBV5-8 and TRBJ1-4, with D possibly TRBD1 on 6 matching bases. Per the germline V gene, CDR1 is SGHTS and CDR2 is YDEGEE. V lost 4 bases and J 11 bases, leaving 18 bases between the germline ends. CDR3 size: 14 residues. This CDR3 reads CASSPDSLNGKLFF. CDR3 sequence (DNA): TGTGCCAGCAGCCCGGACAGCCTTAATGGGAAACTGTTTTTT.

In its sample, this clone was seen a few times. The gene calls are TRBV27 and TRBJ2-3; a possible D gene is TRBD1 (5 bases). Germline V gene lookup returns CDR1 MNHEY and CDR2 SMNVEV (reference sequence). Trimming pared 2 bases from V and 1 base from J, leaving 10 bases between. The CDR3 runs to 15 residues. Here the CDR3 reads CASSLGDRRTDTQYF. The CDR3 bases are TGTGCCAGCAGTTTAGGCGACAGACGCACAGATACGCAGTATTTT.

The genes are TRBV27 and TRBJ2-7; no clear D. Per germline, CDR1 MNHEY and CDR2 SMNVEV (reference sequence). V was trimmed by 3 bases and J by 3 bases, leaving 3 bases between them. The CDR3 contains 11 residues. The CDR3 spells CASSFRYEQYF. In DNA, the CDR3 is TGTGCCAGCAGTTTTCGCTACGAGCAGTACTTC.

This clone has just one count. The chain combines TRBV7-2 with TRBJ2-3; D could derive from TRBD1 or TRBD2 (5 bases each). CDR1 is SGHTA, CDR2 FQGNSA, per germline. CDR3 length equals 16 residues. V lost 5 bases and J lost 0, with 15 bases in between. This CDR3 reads CASSRRAGASTDTQYF. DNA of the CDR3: TGTGCCAGCAGCCGACGGGCCGGGGCTAGCACAGATACGCAGTATTTT.

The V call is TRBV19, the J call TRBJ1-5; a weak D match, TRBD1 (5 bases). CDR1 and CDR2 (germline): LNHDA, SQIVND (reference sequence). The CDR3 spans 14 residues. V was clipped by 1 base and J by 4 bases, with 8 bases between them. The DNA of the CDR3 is TGTGCCAGTAGTATAGGCAGGGCAAATCAGCCCCAGCATTTT. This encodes CASSIGRANQPQHF.

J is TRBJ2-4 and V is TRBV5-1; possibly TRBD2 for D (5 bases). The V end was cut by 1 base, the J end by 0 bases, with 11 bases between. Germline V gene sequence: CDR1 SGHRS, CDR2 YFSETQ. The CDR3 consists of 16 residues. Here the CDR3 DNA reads TGCGCCAGCAGCTTGCCCAGCGGATTAGCCAAAAACATTCAGTACTTC. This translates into CASSLPSGLAKNIQYF.

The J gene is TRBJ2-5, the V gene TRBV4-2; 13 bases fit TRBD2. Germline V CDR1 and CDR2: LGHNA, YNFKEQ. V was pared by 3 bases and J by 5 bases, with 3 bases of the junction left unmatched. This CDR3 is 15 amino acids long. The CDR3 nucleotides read TGTGCCAGCAGCCACGGACTAGCGGGAGTCGAGACCCAGTACTTC. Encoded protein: CASSHGLAGVETQYF.

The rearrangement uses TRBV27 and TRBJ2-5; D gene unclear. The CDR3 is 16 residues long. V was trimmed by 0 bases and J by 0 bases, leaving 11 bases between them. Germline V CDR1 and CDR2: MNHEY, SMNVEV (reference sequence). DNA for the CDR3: TGTGCCAGCAGTTTATCCGGATACCTGTACCAAGAGACCCAGTACTTC. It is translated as CASSLSGYLYQETQYF.

The CDR3 DNA reads as TGTGCCAGCAGCTCATTACACCCTGAAGCTTTCTTT. This codes for CASSSLHPEAFF. The chain couples TRBV7-6 to TRBJ1-1; no clear D gene. CDR1 is SGHVS and CDR2 is FNYEAQ in the germline V gene. Between the trimmed V and J ends, which lost 4 bases and 6 bases, there was a span of 9 bases. This CDR3 is built from 12 residues.

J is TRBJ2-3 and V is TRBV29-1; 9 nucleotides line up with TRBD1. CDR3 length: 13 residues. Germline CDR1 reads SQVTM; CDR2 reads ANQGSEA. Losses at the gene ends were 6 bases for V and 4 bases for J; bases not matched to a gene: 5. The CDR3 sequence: CSVGTGSADTQYF. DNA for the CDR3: TGCAGCGTCGGGACAGGGAGCGCAGATACGCAGTATTTT.

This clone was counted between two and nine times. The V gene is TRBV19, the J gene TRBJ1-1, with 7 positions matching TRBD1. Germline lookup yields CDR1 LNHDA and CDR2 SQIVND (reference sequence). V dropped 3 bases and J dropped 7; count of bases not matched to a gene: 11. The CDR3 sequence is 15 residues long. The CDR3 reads CASSIQGQYGGEAFF. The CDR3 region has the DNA TGTGCCAGTAGTATCCAGGGACAGTACGGCGGTGAAGCTTTCTTT. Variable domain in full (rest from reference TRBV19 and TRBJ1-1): DGGITQSPKYLFRKEGQNVTLSCEQNLNHDAMYWYRQDPGQGLRLIYYSQIVNDFQKGDIAEGYSVSREKKESFPLTVTSAQKNPTAFYLCASSIQGQYGGEAFFGQGTRLTVV.